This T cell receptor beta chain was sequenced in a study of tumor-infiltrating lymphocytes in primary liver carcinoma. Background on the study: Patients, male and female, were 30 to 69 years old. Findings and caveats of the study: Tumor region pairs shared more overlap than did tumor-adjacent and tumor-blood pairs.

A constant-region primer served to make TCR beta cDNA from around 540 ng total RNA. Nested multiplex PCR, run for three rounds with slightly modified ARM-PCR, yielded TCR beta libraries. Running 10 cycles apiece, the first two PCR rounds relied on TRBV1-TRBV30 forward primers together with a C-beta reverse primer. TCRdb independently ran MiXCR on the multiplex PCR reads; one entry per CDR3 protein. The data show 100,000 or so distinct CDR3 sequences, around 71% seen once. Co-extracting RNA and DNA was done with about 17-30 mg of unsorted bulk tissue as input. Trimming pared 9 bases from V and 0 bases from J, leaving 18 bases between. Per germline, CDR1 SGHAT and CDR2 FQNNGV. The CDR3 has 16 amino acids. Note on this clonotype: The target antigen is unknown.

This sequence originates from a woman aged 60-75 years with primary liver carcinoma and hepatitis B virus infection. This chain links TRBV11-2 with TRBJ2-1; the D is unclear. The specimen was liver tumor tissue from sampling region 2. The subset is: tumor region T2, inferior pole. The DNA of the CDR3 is TGTGCCAGAGGCTTAGTAACACGGAGCTCCTACAATGAGCAGTTCTTC. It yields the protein CARGLVTRSSYNEQFF. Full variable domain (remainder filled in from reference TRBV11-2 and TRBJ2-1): EAGVAQSPRYKIIEKRQSVAFWCNPISGHATLYWYQQILGQGPKLLIQFQNNGVVDDSQLPKDRFSAERLKGVDSTLKIQPAKLEDSAVYLCARGLVTRSSYNEQFFGPGTRLTVL.